The next 10 T cell receptor beta chains were all read from a single sample in a study of spatial heterogeneity in lung cancer. For these receptors, no antigen is known. This sample's time point: sample taken at primary tumor resection. Study outcomes and limitations: It was found that expanded intratumoral alpha and beta TCR counts tracked tumor mutation counts.

TCRdb itself ran the 5' RACE reads through MiXCR, one entry per CDR3 protein. The sample shows about 20,000 distinct CDR3 sequences, about 6.1% of them seen only once. Sample: lung tumor tissue, taken at surgery. These receptors originate from a female donor with early-stage non-small cell lung cancer.

This clonotype was observed many times. Since it is a stray read in a library aimed at alpha chains, this beta chain has a size that is not meaningful. The chain links TRBV9 to TRBJ1-6; unclear D gene. This CDR3 spans 12 amino acids. V lost 4 bases and J 9 bases, leaving 8 bases between the germline ends. Germline CDR1 is SGDLS and CDR2 is YYNGEE. The CDR3 bases are TGTGCCAGCAGCTCCGAGGCTTCACCCCTCCACTTT. It is translated as CASSSEASPLHF. Using reference TRBV9 and TRBJ1-6 for the parts outside the CDR3, the full variable domain is DSGVTQTPKHLITATGQRVTLRCSPRSGDLSVYWYQQSLDQGLQFLIQYYNGEERAKGNILERFSAQQFPDLHSELNLSSLELGDSALYFCASSSEASPLHFGNGTRLTVT.

This clonotype is classed as medium-sized. Little can be read into the size of this beta chain, an off-target read in a library designed for alpha chains. The chain has TRBV20-1 and TRBJ2-7; D may be TRBD2 (5 bases). V shed 0 bases and J shed 1 base, with 10 bases lying between them. This CDR3 contains 14 residues. Germline loops: CDR1 DFQATT, CDR2 SNEGSKA (reference sequence). The CDR3 sequence is CSARDASGSYEQYF. CDR3 DNA sequence: TGCAGTGCTAGAGATGCCAGCGGTTCCTACGAGCAGTACTTC.

This clonotype was seen ten or more times. This beta chain lies outside the target of a library built for alpha chains; its clone size means little. V usage is TRBV3-1 and J usage is TRBJ1-1; perhaps TRBD1 as D (5 bases). Germline loops: CDR1 LGHDT, CDR2 YNNKEL (reference sequence). This CDR3 region has 13 residues. Trimming cost V 6 bases and J 1 base, with 9 bases left between them. The CDR3, as DNA: TGTGCCAGCAGGTTGGGACCGAACACTGAAGCTTTCTTT. Residues: CASRLGPNTEAFF.

As for this clonotype: This beta chain appears as a stray read in a library generated for alpha chains; its size is not informative. This chain joins TRBV6-2 or TRBV6-3 and TRBJ1-5, with TRBD1 matching over 8 bases. Trimming cost V 5 bases and J 7 bases; bases outside gene matches: 4. Per germline, CDR1 MNHEY and CDR2 SVGEGT. The CDR3 extends over 13 amino acids. The CDR3 coding sequence is TGTGCCAGCAGTCCTCAGGGGGCACAGCCCCAGCATTTT. Amino acid sequence: CASSPQGAQPQHF.

Many counts were recorded for this clonotype. This beta chain is an unintended read in a library built for alpha chains; its size means little. CDR3 nucleotides: TGTGCCAGCAGCCTATGGGACAGTAAAACCTCTGGGGCCAACGTCCTGACTTTC. As protein: CASSLWDSKTSGANVLTF. This chain joins TRBV5-5 and TRBJ2-6; 7 bases line up with TRBD1. Germline lookup yields CDR1 SGHKS and CDR2 YYEKEE (reference sequence). With 4 bases clipped from V and 0 bases from J, the junction kept 10 bases outside the gene matches. The CDR3 extends over 18 amino acids. Using reference TRBV5-5 and TRBJ2-6 for the parts outside the CDR3, the full variable domain is DAGVTQSPTHLIKTRGQQVTLRCSPISGHKSVSWYQQVLGQGPQFIFQYYEKEERGRGNFPDRFSARQFPNYSSELNVNALLLGDSALYLCASSLWDSKTSGANVLTFGAGSRLTVL.

This clonotype has a count of ten or more. In a library made to pick up alpha chains, this beta chain is a stray read with a size that means little. In DNA, the CDR3 is TGCAGCGTTGAAGATCCCCAGCGGGAGGGCACAGATACGCAGTATTTT. Amino acids: CSVEDPQREGTDTQYF. The chain combines TRBV29-1 with TRBJ2-3; TRBD2 aligns across 9 bases. CDR1 and CDR2 from the germline V gene are SQVTM and ANQGSEA. This CDR3 comprises 16 residues. Germline trimming cut 0 bases from V and 1 base from J; bases unmatched to any gene: 5.

This clonotype occurred many times. Since it is a stray read in a library aimed at alpha chains, this beta chain has a size that is not meaningful. The genes are TRBV20-1 and TRBJ2-3; 9 bases are shared with TRBD1. CDR3 length: 13 residues. J was trimmed by 7 bases and V by 2 bases; bases with no gene match: 4. CDR1 and CDR2 from the germline V gene are DFQATT and SNEGSKA (reference sequence). The CDR3 DNA sequence: TGCAGTGCTAGAAGGGACAGGGTGAATACGCAGTATTTT. This sequence encodes CSARRDRVNTQYF.

This clonotype was observed at least ten times. This beta chain appears as a stray read in a library generated for alpha chains; its size is not informative. This chain uses TRBV20-1 with TRBJ2-7; possible D gene TRBD2, 7 bases. CDR1 is DFQATT and CDR2 is SNEGSKA in the germline V gene (reference sequence). Trimming removed 3 bases at V and 4 bases at J, with 13 bases between. The CDR3 totals 13 residues. The CDR3 bases are TGCAGTGCTAGCCTCGGGGGGCTGTACGAGCAGTACTTC. Encoded protein: CSASLGGLYEQYF.

This clonotype was observed at least ten times. Because the library targeted alpha chains, this beta chain is an off-target read whose size means little. The rearrangement uses TRBV9 and TRBJ1-4, with a possible D match to TRBD1 (5 bases). Per the germline V gene, CDR1 is SGDLS and CDR2 is YYNGEE. The CDR3 is 15 residues long. The ends were cut back, 2 bases at V and 8 bases at J, with 16 bases in the middle. As DNA, the CDR3 is TGTGCCAGCAGCGTGAGCTCCCAGGGAAACGAAAAACTGTTTTTT. Translating gives CASSVSSQGNEKLFF.

This clonotype came up many times. This beta chain slipped into a library made for alpha chains as a stray read, so its size is not meaningful. The genes are TRBV25-1 and TRBJ2-2, with no clear D. Trimming removed 6 bases at V and 0 bases at J, with 5 bases between. This CDR3 comprises 13 residues. Germline V lookup: CDR1 MGHDK, CDR2 SYGVNS. The CDR3 here is CASSGPNTGELFF. The CDR3 nucleotides are TGTGCCAGCAGCGGGCCGAACACCGGGGAGCTGTTTTTT. Using reference TRBV25-1 and TRBJ2-2 for the parts outside the CDR3, the full variable domain is EADIYQTPRYLVIGTGKKITLECSQTMGHDKMYWYQQDPGMELHLIHYSYGVNSTEKGDLSSESTVSRIRTEHFPLTLESARPSHTSQYLCASSGPNTGELFFGEGSRLTVL.